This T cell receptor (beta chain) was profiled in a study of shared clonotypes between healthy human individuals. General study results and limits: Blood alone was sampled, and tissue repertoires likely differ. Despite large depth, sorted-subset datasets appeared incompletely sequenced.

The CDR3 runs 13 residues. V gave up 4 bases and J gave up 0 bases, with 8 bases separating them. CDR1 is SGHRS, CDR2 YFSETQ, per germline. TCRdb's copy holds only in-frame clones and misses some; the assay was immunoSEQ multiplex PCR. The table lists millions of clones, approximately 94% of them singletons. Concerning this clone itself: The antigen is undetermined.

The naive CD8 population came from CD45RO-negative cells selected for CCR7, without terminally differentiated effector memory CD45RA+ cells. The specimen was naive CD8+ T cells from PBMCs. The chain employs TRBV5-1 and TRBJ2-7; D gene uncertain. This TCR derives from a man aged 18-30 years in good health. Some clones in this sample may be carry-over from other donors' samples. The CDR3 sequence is CASSPESSYEQYF. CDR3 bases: TGCGCCAGCAGCCCCGAGAGCTCCTACGAGCAGTACTTC.